This is a list of T cell receptor beta chains from one sample in a study of cytomegalovirus exposure and HLA in healthy donors. Repertoires were generated with immunoSEQ multiplex PCR, while TCRdb's copy carries only in-frame clones and drops some. The repertoire has about 210,000 clones, about 88% of them found once; the top ten carry 0.2% to 0.25%. Sequencing was performed on PBMCs. These receptors came from a girl aged 2-10 years in good health and CMV-seronegative. The CDR3 runs from the conserved cysteine through the conserved F or W. Each record gives: V gene, J gene, D gene, clone size, CDR3 length, CDR3 DNA, CDR3 protein. D genes are given only for firm matches. The listing skips clone size in some rows; elsewhere it reads once, few, many or a size class.

TRBV15	TRBJ1-2	-	-	15	TGTGCCACCAGCAGAGATAGAGTGGGCGCCTATGGCTACACCTTC	CATSRDRVGAYGYTF
TRBV15	TRBJ2-7	-	-	12	TGTGCCGTATCGCAGGGTCACTACGAGCAGTACTTC	CAVSQGHYEQYF
TRBV25-1	TRBJ1-2	TRBD1	-	16	TGTGCCAGCAGTGAATGGGGGACAGAAGCTAACTATGGCTACACCTTC	CASSEWGTEANYGYTF
TRBV2	TRBJ2-3	TRBD2	-	16	TGTGCCAGCAGTGCGATTCTAGCGGGGGGCACAGATACGCAGTATTTT	CASSAILAGGTDTQYF
TRBV4-1	TRBJ2-7	TRBD2	-	15	TGCGCCAGCAGCCTAGAAGGACTAGGCTCCTACGAGCAGTACTTC	CASSLEGLGSYEQYF
TRBV5-1	TRBJ2-1	TRBD2	-	17	TGCGCCAGCAGCGAGGGACTAGCGGGGCTACCGGACGGGGAGCAGTTCTTC	CASSEGLAGLPDGEQFF
TRBV6-1	TRBJ2-2	TRBD2	-	15	TGTGCCAGCAGACCCCCGGGACTACCGACCGGGGAGCTGTTTTTT	CASRPPGLPTGELFF
TRBV6-1	TRBJ2-2	-	-	12	TGTGCCAGCAGTGAAGTCTACGGGGAGCTGTTTTTT	CASSEVYGELFF
TRBV6-5	TRBJ1-4	-	-	15	TGTGCCAGCAGTTACTCTTTCGGGACTAATGAAAAACTGTTTTTT	CASSYSFGTNEKLFF
TRBV10-1	TRBJ2-7	TRBD1	once	14	TGCGCCCCCCGGCAATGGGACAGGGGTTACGAGCAGTACTTC	CAPRQWDRGYEQYF
TRBV7-9	TRBJ2-5	TRBD1	-	13	TGTGCCAGCAGCCAAACAGGGGTCGAGACCCAGTACTTC	CASSQTGVETQYF
TRBV7-6	TRBJ2-7	TRBD2	once	16	TGTGCCAGCAGCCCGGGACTAGCGGGGAGAGACTACGAGCAGTACTTC	CASSPGLAGRDYEQYF
TRBV10-3	TRBJ2-7	TRBD2	-	20	TGTGCCATCAGTGAGAATGAGGGACTAGCGGGAGTCCGAAGCTCCTACGAGCAGTACTTC	CAISENEGLAGVRSSYEQYF
TRBV10-3	TRBJ1-2	-	-	16	TGTGCCATCAGTGAGTCGCTAAGAAACTCCAACTATGGCTACACCTTC	CAISESLRNSNYGYTF
TRBV7-2	TRBJ2-5	TRBD1	-	15	TGTGCCAGCAGCTTGACAGGGGGAATGAGAGAGACCCAGTACTTC	CASSLTGGMRETQYF
TRBV4-1	TRBJ2-4	-	-	16	TGCGCCAGCAGCCCCGAGAGGACACTAGCCAAAAACATTCAGTACTTC	CASSPERTLAKNIQYF
TRBV19	TRBJ1-6	TRBD1	-	15	TGTGCCAGTAGAACCGGGACAGGGGATAATTCACCCCTCCACTTT	CASRTGTGDNSPLHF
TRBV5-1	TRBJ2-7	-	-	15	TGCGCCAGCAGCTCCGGACAGTACGGCTCCTACGAGCAGTACTTC	CASSSGQYGSYEQYF
TRBV19	TRBJ1-2	-	few	14	TGTGCCAGTAGTGGGCCTGCCCCCCACTATGGCTACACCTTC	CASSGPAPHYGYTF
TRBV30	TRBJ1-1	-	-	13	TGTGCCTGGAGTGAGGGGATGAACACTGAAGCTTTCTTT	CAWSEGMNTEAFF
TRBV19	TRBJ1-2	-	-	14	TGTGCCAGTAGTATAGATGGGACAAACTATGGCTACACCTTC	CASSIDGTNYGYTF
TRBV7-6	TRBJ2-1	TRBD1	once	16	TGTGCCATCGCGGCCTCCGTGGATTCCGGGACAGGGAAGCAGTTCTTC	CAIAASVDSGTGKQFF
TRBV6-1	TRBJ1-1	-	-	14	TGTGCCAGCAGTGGCGGTGAATCGGGCACTGAAGCTTTCTTT	CASSGGESGTEAFF
TRBV18	TRBJ2-1	TRBD2	-	15	TGTGCCAGCTCACCAAAGCGGGGTATTTACAATGAGCAGTTCTTC	CASSPKRGIYNEQFF
TRBV5-1	TRBJ2-7	TRBD1	-	13	TGCGCCACCTCCCGGGACAGCTCCTACGAGCAGTACTTC	CATSRDSSYEQYF
TRBV7-9	TRBJ1-5	TRBD1	once	16	TGTGCCAGCAGCTTAGTCCAGACAGGGTTAAATCAGCCCCAGCATTTT	CASSLVQTGLNQPQHF
TRBV4-1	TRBJ2-3	-	-	17	TGCGCCAGCAGCCAAGATTATACAGGAACTCGAACAGATACGCAGTATTTT	CASSQDYTGTRTDTQYF
TRBV4-1	TRBJ2-1	-	once	15	TGCGCCAGCAGCCAAGACTCTGACAGCATCAATGAGCAGTTCTTC	CASSQDSDSINEQFF
TRBV7-3	TRBJ2-1	-	-	12	TGTGCCAGCAGCTTAACTAGCGGCGAGCAGTTCTTC	CASSLTSGEQFF
TRBV10-1	TRBJ2-7	-	-	14	TGCGCCAGCAGTGGAAAAGGGGGCTCCTACGAGCAGTACTTC	CASSGKGGSYEQYF
TRBV2	TRBJ1-1	TRBD1	-	14	TGTGCCAGCAGTGGAGGACAGGGCTACGCTGAAGCTTTCTTT	CASSGGQGYAEAFF
TRBV30	TRBJ1-4	TRBD1	-	15	TGTGCCTGGAGTCCGAGACAGGGAGGTAATGAAAAACTGTTTTTT	CAWSPRQGGNEKLFF
TRBV5-1	TRBJ1-1	TRBD1	-	14	TGCGCCAGCAGCTCCGGGACAGGGGTGGCTGAAGCTTTCTTT	CASSSGTGVAEAFF
TRBV19	TRBJ1-1	-	-	14	TGTGCCAGTAGTATGGGCAGGTCGAACACTGAAGCTTTCTTT	CASSMGRSNTEAFF
TRBV5-1	TRBJ2-1	-	few	12	TGCGCCAGCAGCTTGGCTGGCCTTGAGCAGTTCTTC	CASSLAGLEQFF
TRBV18	TRBJ2-3	TRBD2	-	15	TGTGCCAGCTCACAAATGGCGGGGGATATAGATACGCAGTATTTT	CASSQMAGDIDTQYF
TRBV29-1	TRBJ2-5	TRBD1	-	15	TGCAGCGCTCCCTCCGGGACAGGTTTCGTCAGCACCCAGTACTTC	CSAPSGTGFVSTQYF
TRBV5-1	TRBJ1-1	TRBD1	-	14	TGCGCCAGCAGCTTGGAACAGGGGGGCACTGAAGCTTTCTTT	CASSLEQGGTEAFF
TRBV2	TRBJ1-3	TRBD1	-	17	TGTGCCAGCAGTCCGGGGGGGGGACAGTACTCTGGAAACACCATATATTTT	CASSPGGGQYSGNTIYF
TRBV7-9	TRBJ2-2	TRBD1	-	15	TGTGCCAGCAGCCCGGGACAGGCGAACACCGGGGAGCTGTTTTTT	CASSPGQANTGELFF
TRBV6-5	TRBJ2-3	TRBD2	-	15	TGTGCCAGCAGTTACTCGACTAGCGGGGGAGATACGCAGTATTTT	CASSYSTSGGDTQYF
TRBV6-5	TRBJ2-5	-	-	13	TGTGCCAGCAGCAGACCGGGGGAACAGACCCAGTACTTC	CASSRPGEQTQYF
TRBV5-4	TRBJ1-6	TRBD1	-	15	TGTGCCAGCAGCGATGGGACAGGGTTCAATTCACCCCTCCACTTT	CASSDGTGFNSPLHF
TRBV6-5	TRBJ2-5	TRBD1	-	14	TGTGCCAGCAGTTACAACAGGGGGCGGGAGACCCAGTACTTC	CASSYNRGRETQYF
TRBV6-6	TRBJ2-2	TRBD1	-	14	TGTGCCAGCAGTCTAACAGGGGCGGGCGGGGAGCTGTTTTTT	CASSLTGAGGELFF
TRBV6-5	TRBJ1-2	-	-	12	TGTGCCAGCAGTTACGGGGCTTATGGCTACACCTTC	CASSYGAYGYTF
TRBV19	TRBJ2-1	TRBD2	-	17	TGTGCCATTGGGACTAGCGGGAGTCGGTTCTCCTACAATGAGCAGTTCTTC	CAIGTSGSRFSYNEQFF
TRBV27	TRBJ1-2	-	-	14	TGTGCCAGCAGGGAGGGTTCTCTTTGGTATGGCTACACCTTC	CASREGSLWYGYTF
TRBV5-8	TRBJ1-1	-	-	13	TGTGCCAGCAGCTTTTTGAGGAACACTGAAGCTTTCTTT	CASSFLRNTEAFF
TRBV12-2	TRBJ1-5	-	-	15	TGTGCAAGTCGCCCGCGGGACGCTTGCAATCAGCCCCAGCATTTT	CASRPRDACNQPQHF
TRBV27	TRBJ2-2	TRBD1	-	13	TGTGCCAGCAGTACAGGGGCAGACGGGGAGCTGTTTTTT	CASSTGADGELFF
TRBV2	TRBJ2-7	-	-	12	TGTGCCAGCAGTGTAGGGGGCTACGAGCAGTACTTC	CASSVGGYEQYF
TRBV5-1	TRBJ2-7	-	few	14	TGCGCCAGCAGGGAGAGTCGCAACTCCGGGGAGCAGTACTTC	CASRESRNSGEQYF